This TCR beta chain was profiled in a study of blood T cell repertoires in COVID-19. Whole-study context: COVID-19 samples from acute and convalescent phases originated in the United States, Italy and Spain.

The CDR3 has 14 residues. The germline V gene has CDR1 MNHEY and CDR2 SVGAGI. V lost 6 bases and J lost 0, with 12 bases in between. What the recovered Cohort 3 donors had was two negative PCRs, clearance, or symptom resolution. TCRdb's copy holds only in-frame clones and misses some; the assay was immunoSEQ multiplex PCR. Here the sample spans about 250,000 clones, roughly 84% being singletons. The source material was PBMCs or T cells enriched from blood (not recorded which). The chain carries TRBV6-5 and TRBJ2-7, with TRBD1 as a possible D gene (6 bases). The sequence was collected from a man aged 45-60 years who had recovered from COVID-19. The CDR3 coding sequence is TGTGCCAGCAGCGCACAGGGAATCTCCTACGAGCAGTACTTC. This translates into CASSAQGISYEQYF.